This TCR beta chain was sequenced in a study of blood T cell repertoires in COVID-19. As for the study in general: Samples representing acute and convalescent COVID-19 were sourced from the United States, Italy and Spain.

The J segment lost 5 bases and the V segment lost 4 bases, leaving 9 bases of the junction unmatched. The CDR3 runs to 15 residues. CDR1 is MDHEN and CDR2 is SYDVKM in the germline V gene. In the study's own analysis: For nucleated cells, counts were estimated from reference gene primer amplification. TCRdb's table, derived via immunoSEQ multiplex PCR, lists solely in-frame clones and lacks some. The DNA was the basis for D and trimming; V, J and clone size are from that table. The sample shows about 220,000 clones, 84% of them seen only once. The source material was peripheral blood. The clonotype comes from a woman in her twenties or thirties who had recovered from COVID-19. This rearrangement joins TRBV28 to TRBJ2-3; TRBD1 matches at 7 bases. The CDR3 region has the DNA TGTGCCAGCAGTTCTACAGGGGATCAGATAGATACGCAGTATTTT. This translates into CASSSTGDQIDTQYF.